The T cell receptor (beta chain) under discussion was sequenced for a study of blood T cell repertoires in COVID-19. This clone showed up many times. The CDR3 is 17 residues long. V was clipped by 3 bases and J by 9 bases; unmatched bases: 19. Germline assignment: CDR1 SGHVS and CDR2 FQNEAQ. How the authors handled the data: Amplification of reference gene primers provided the estimated nucleated cell counts. The method was immunoSEQ multiplex PCR; TCRdb's version includes in-frame clones alone and lacks a portion of them. V, J and clone size are those of that table, while D and trimming were read from the DNA. The sample carries roughly 130,000 clones, 84% recorded once.

The clonotype was recovered from a woman in her 30s who had recovered from COVID-19. The material sequenced was peripheral blood. This chain links TRBV7-8 with TRBJ2-7; 8 bases line up with TRBD2. CDR3 loop: CASSLSESGGFLGGQYF. The CDR3, as DNA: TGTGCCAGCAGCTTGTCCGAGAGCGGGGGATTCCTTGGAGGGCAGTACTTC.